One TCR beta chain is described in this entry. This sample was included in a study of blood T cell repertoires in COVID-19. Study-wide context: Sites in the United States, Italy and Spain provided acute and convalescent COVID-19 samples. In each case, the material was cDNA or gDNA derived from T cells, B-cell-depleted T cells, or PBMCs.

V was shortened by 4 bases and J by 0 bases, with 16 bases between the two germline ends. The CDR3 is 15 amino acids. CDR1 is SQVTM, CDR2 ANQGSEA, per germline. As processed by the authors: Nucleated cell counts were estimated from reference gene primer amplification. The repertoire was sequenced with immunoSEQ multiplex PCR; TCRdb's copy has only in-frame clones and lacks some. That table furnishes V, J and clone size, whereas the DNA furnished D and trimming. The sample yields over 50,000 clones, about 86% seen once. This sequence was found in a human donor in a cohort sampled during active COVID-19. The rearrangement joins TRBV29-1 to TRBJ2-7; D uncertain. The material sequenced was peripheral blood. For the CDR3, the DNA is TGCAGCGTTGTAAGTCCGCGGTCGAGCTCCTACGAGCAGTACTTC. Its translation is CSVVSPRSSSYEQYF.